This TCR beta chain was recorded in a study of molecular identifiers for immune sequencing clone quantification. The authors gated naive CD8 T cells as CD8+CD4-CCR7+CD45RA+ for sorting. TCRdb fed the PCR reads into MiXCR, producing one record per CDR3 protein. The sample has under 350,000 distinct CDR3 sequences; about 23% are singletons. Source material: naive CD8+ T cells from blood, with Jurkat cell RNA spiked in. Subset noted: FACS-sorted CD8+CD4-CCR7+CD45RA+ naive T cells. This receptor was identified in a human donor in good health. Some libraries in this study had Jurkat cell RNA spiked in.

CDR3 loop: CASSQVRPGELFF. The DNA of the CDR3 is TGTGCCAGCAGCCAAGTTAGGCCCGGGGAGCTGTTTTTT. The chain has TRBV14 and TRBJ2-2; D remains unclear. V gave up 1 base and J gave up 6 bases, with 6 bases separating them. The CDR3 has 13 amino acids. Germline values: CDR1 SGHDN, CDR2 FVKESK. Drawing the rest from reference TRBV14 and TRBJ2-2, the complete variable domain is EAGVTQFPSHSVIEKGQTVTLRCDPISGHDNLYWYRRVMGKEIKFLLHFVKESKQDESGMPNNRFLAERTGGTYSTLKVQPAELEDSGVYFCASSQVRPGELFFGEGSRLTVL.